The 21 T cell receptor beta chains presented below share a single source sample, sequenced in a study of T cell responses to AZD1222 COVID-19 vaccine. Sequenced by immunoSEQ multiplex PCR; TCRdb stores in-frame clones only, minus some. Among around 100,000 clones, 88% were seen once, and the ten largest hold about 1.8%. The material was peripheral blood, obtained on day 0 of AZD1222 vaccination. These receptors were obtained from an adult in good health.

In DNA, the CDR3 is TGTGCCAGCAGCTTAGACCGGGACGGGGATACGCAGTATTTT. The encoded protein is CASSLDRDGDTQYF. The chain combines TRBV11-2 with TRBJ2-3; possibly TRBD1 or TRBD2 for D (5 bases each). Germline assignment: CDR1 SGHAT and CDR2 FQNNGV. The CDR3 covers 14 residues. The V end was cut by 0 bases, the J end by 6 bases, with 10 bases between. Using reference TRBV11-2 and TRBJ2-3 for the parts outside the CDR3, the full variable domain is EAGVAQSPRYKIIEKRQSVAFWCNPISGHATLYWYQQILGQGPKLLIQFQNNGVVDDSQLPKDRFSAERLKGVDSTLKIQPAKLEDSAVYLCASSLDRDGDTQYFGPGTRLTVL.

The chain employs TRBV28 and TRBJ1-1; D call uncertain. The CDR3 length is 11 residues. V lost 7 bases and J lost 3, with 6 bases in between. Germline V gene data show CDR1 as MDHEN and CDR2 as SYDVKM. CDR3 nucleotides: TGTGCCAGCATGACCGACACTGAAGCTTTCTTT. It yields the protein CASMTDTEAFF.

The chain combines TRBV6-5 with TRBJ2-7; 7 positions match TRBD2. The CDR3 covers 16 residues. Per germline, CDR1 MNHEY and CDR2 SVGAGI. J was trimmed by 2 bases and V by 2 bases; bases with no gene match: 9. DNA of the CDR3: TGTGCCAGCAGTTACAGAGGCGGGAGTGTCCCCTACGAGCAGTACTTC. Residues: CASSYRGGSVPYEQYF.

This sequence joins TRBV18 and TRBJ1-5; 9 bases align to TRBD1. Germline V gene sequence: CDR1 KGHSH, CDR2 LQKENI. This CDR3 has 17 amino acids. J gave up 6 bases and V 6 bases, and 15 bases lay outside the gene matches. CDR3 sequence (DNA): TGTGCCAGCTCCGGAGGGATCGACAGGGGGGAAGGTCAGCCCCAGCATTTT. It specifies CASSGGIDRGEGQPQHF.

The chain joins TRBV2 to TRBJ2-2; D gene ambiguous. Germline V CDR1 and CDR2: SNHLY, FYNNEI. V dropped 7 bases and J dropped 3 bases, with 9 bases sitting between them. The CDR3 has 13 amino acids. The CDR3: CASTLDHTGELFF. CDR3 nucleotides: TGTGCCAGCACCTTGGACCACACCGGGGAGCTGTTTTTT.

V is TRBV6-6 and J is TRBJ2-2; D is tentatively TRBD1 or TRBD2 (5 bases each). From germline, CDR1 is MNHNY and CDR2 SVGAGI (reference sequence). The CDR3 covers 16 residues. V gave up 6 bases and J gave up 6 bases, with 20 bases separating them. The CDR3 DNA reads TGTGCCAGCAGAAAGACAGCCGCCGGGGCGGCCGGGGAGCTGTTTTTT. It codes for CASRKTAAGAAGELFF.

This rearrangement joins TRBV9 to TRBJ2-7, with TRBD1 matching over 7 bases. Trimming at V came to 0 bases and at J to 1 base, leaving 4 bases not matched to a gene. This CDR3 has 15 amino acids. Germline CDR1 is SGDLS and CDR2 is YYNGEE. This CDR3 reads CASSVGAGGSYEQYF. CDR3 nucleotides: TGTGCCAGCAGCGTAGGGGCAGGGGGTTCCTACGAGCAGTACTTC.

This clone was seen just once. CDR3 region: CASSQDRSYNQPQHF. CDR3 DNA sequence: TGCGCCAGCAGCCAAGACAGGAGCTACAATCAGCCCCAGCATTTT. The chain couples TRBV4-3 to TRBJ1-5; D is ambiguous. The V end was cut by 0 bases, the J end by 3 bases, with 9 bases between. CDR1 and CDR2 (germline): LGHNA, YSLEER. The CDR3 loop spans 15 amino acids.

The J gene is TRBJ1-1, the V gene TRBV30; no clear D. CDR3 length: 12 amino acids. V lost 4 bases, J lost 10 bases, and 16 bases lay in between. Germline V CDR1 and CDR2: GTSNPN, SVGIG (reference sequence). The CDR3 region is CAWMRQPAGAFF. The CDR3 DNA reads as TGTGCCTGGATGAGGCAGCCGGCGGGAGCTTTCTTT.

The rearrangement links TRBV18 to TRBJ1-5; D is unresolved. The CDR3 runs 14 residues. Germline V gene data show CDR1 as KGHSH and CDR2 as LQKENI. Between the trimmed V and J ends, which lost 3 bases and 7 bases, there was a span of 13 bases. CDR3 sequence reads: CASSPTGVGQPQHF. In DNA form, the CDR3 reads TGTGCCAGCTCACCGACTGGGGTGGGGCAGCCCCAGCATTTT.

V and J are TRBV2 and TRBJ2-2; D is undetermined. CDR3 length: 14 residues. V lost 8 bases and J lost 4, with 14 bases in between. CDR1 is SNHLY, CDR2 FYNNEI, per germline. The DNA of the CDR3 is TGTGCCAGCGGAAGGGAAGGGATCACCGGGGAGCTGTTTTTT. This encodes CASGREGITGELFF.

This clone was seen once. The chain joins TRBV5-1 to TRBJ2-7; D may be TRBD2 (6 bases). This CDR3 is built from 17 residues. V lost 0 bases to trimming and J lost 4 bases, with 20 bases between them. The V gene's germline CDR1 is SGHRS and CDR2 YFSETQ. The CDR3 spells CASSLAASIGSRYEQYF. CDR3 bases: TGCGCCAGCAGCTTGGCCGCGTCGATCGGGAGTCGTTACGAGCAGTACTTC.

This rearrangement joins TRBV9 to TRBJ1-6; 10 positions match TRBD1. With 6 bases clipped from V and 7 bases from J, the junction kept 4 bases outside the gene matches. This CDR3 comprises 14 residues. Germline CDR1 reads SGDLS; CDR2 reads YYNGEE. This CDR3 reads CASTVGQGNSPLHF. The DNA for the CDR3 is TGTGCCAGCACCGTGGGACAGGGGAATTCACCCCTCCACTTT.

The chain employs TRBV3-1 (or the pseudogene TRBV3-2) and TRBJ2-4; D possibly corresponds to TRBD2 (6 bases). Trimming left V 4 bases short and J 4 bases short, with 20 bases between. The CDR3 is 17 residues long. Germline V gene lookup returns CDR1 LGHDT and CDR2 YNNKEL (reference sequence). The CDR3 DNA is TGTGCCAGCAGCCCGCTACCATACGGAGGGTCAAAAAACATTCAGTACTTC. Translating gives CASSPLPYGGSKNIQYF.

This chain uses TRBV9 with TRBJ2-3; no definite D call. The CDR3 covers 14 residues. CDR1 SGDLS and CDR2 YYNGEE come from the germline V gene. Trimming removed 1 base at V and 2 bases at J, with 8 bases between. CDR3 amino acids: CASSVIPDTDTQYF. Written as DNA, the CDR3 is TGTGCCAGCAGCGTAATCCCCGACACAGATACGCAGTATTTT.

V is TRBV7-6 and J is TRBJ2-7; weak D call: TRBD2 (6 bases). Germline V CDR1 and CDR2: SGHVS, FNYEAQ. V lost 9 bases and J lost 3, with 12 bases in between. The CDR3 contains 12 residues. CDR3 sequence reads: CASRLEGYEQYF. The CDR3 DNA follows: TGTGCCAGTAGACTAGAAGGCTACGAGCAGTACTTC.

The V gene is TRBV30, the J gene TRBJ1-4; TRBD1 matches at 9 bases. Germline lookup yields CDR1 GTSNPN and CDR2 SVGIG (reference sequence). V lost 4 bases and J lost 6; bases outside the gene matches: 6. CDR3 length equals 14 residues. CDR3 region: CAWNPGQGYEKLFF. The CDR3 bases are TGTGCCTGGAACCCGGGACAGGGTTATGAAAAACTGTTTTTT.

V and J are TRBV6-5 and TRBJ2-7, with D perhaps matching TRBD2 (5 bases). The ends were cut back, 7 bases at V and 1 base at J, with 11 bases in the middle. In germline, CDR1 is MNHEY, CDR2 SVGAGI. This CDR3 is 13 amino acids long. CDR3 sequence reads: CASKLTGSYEQYF. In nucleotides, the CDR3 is TGTGCCAGCAAGTTAACGGGATCCTACGAGCAGTACTTC.

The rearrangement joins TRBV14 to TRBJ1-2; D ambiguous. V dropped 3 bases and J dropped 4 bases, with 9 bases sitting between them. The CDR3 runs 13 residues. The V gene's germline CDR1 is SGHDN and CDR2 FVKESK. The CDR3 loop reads CASSQGRTYGYTF. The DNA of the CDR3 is TGTGCCAGCAGCCAGGGCAGGACCTATGGCTACACCTTC. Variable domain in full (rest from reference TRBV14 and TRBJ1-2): EAGVTQFPSHSVIEKGQTVTLRCDPISGHDNLYWYRRVMGKEIKFLLHFVKESKQDESGMPNNRFLAERTGGTYSTLKVQPAELEDSGVYFCASSQGRTYGYTFGSGTRLTVV.

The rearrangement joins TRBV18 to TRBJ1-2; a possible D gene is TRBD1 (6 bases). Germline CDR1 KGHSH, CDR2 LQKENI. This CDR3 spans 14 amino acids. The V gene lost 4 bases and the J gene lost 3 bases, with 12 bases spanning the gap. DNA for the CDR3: TGTGCCAGCTCACAAGGGGGGTCGGACTATGGCTACACCTTC. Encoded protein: CASSQGGSDYGYTF.

For the CDR3, the DNA is TGTGCCAGCAGCTTATCGTGGGGGCGGGAGTTCTCCTACGAGCAGTACTTC. Its translation is CASSLSWGREFSYEQYF. This chain connects TRBV7-2 to TRBJ2-7, with D possibly matching TRBD2 (7 bases). Trimming shortened V by 2 bases and J by 0 bases, and 17 bases separated the two germline ends. CDR3 length equals 17 residues. The V gene's germline CDR1 is SGHTA and CDR2 FQGNSA.